This T cell receptor beta chain was obtained from a study of T cell repertoires in cytomegalovirus infection. Study in general: Selection of CMV epitopes for the study included recently identified HLA-C-restricted and well-studied HLA-B-restricted ones. It can be stated that public TCR beta signatures indicated CMV infection as well as a matching HLA type.

A note on this clonotype: Its antigen is still unknown.

One entry per CDR3 protein results from TCRdb running MiXCR on the reads. The table records roughly 990,000 distinct CDR3 sequences, roughly 31% of them present only once. Study conclusions and caveats: Carriage of CMV together with the relevant HLA was identifiable through cumulative public TCR beta family frequency. Predominance within the ex vivo response was attributable to HLA-C-restricted CMV-specific TCR beta clonotypes.

The sequence was obtained from a human donor in good health (CMV status not recorded). Some clones in this sample may be carry-over from other donors' samples. The starting material was cultured CD8+ T cells from PBMCs, obtained from culture after CMV antigen stimulation.

The CDR3 sequence is CASSVSGSNTEAFF. CDR3 sequence (DNA): TGTGCCAGCAGCGTTTCGGGGTCGAACACTGAAGCTTTCTTT. V usage is TRBV9 and J usage is TRBJ1-1; no reliable D call. Deletions cut 2 bases from V and 1 base from J, with 9 bases between. The CDR3 is 14 residues long. Looked up from germline, CDR1 is SGDLS and CDR2 is YYNGEE.